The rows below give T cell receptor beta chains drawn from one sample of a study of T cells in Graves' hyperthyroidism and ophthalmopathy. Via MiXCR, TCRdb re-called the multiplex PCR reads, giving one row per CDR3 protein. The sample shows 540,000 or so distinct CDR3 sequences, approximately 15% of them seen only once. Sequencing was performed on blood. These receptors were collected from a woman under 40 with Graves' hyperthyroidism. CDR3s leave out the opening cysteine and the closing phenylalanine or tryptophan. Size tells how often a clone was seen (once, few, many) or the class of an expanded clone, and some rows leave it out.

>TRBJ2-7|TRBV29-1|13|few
SVEVGSGRFNEQY
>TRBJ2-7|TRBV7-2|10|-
ASSFLFYKQY
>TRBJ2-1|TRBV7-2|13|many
ASSLGPSSYNEQF
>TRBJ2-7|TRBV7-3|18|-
ASSQWVVGLAGGKSYEQY
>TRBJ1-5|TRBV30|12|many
AWSVSGGGQPQH
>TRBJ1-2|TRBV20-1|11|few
SASYRGNYGYT
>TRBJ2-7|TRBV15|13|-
ATSREPGLAYEQY
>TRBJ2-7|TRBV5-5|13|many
ASSLRFDGTYEQY
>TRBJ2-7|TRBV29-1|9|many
SVELNYEQY
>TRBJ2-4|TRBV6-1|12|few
ASSESGDRNIQY
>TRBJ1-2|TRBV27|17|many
ASSHMGRGQGGYSYGYT
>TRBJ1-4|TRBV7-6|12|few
ASSSPDRGGKLF
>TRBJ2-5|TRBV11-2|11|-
ASSLVNRETQY
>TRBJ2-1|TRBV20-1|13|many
SARVAEGAYNEQF
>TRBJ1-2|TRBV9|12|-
ASSPYIDPYGYT
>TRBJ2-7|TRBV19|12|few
ASSMSSGDYEQY
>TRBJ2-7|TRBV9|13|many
ASSVDGATAREQY
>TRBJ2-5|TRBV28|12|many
AAPPEEVGETQY
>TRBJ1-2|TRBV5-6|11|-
ASSMTGRDGYT
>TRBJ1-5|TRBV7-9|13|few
ASSLYVGSNQPQH
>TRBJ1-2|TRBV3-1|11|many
ASSTGTFYGYT
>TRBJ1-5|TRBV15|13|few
ATSRDGGLDQPQH
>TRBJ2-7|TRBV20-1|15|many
SAQRRLGPPNPYEQY
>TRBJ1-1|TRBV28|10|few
ASSLPFTEAF
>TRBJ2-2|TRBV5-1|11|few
ASSFSYTGELF
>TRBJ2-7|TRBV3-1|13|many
ASSRQSRSSYEQY
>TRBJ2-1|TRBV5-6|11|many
ASSGLPYNEQF
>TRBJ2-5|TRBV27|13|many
ASSDTSGSQETQY
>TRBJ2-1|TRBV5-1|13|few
ASSLGASGAREQF
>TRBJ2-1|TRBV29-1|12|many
SVALAGPYNEQF
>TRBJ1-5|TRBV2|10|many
ASRPRGQPQH
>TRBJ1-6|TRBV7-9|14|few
ASSPQWGSYNSPLH
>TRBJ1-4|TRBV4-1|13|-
ASSQRRGTNEKLF
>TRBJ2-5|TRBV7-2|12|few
ASRRTAEGETQY
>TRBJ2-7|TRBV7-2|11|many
ASSLAPEYEQY
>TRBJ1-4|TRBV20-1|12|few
SAQVGATNEKLF
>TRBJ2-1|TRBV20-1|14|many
SARTLGTSGNNEQF
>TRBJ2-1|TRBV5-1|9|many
ASSLGVEQF
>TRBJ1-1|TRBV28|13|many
ASRWLSAGNTEAF
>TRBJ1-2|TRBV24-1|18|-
ATSDLLQVSQGTGGYGYT
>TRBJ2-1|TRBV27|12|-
ASSFRGRRDEQF
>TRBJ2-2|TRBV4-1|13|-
ASSQRTSAGGELF
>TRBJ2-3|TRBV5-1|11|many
ASSKLDGDTQY
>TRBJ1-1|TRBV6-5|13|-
AISYSRTGLPEAF
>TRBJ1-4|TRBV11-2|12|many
ASNKNGWGEKLF
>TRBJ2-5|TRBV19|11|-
ASSTLLAETQY
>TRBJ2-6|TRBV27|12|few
ASAPGAGANVLT